This T cell receptor beta chain was captured by sequencing in a study of blood T cell repertoires in COVID-19. About the study: PBMCs, B-cell-depleted T cells, or T cells were the source of the cDNA or gDNA that made up the material.

This CDR3 has 17 amino acids. The germline V gene has CDR1 MNHEY and CDR2 SVGEGT. The J segment lost 2 bases and the V segment lost 5 bases, leaving 12 bases of the junction unmatched. Participant-reported clinical history was the basis for cohort assignment. How the authors handled the data: Reference gene primer amplification gave nucleated cell count estimates. Assay used: immunoSEQ multiplex PCR; TCRdb lists only in-frame clones, some missing. The D gene and trimming were derived from the DNA, and the V and J assignments and clone size from that table. The sample carries under 300,000 clones, 85% recorded once.

This clonotype was obtained from a woman between 45 and 60 years old who had been exposed to COVID-19. The sequenced sample was PBMCs or T cells enriched from blood (not recorded which). The chain has TRBV6-2 or TRBV6-3 and TRBJ2-5, with 9 bases fitting TRBD2. The CDR3 loop reads CASSPPGLAGLQETQYF. The CDR3 DNA reads TGTGCCAGCAGTCCACCCGGGCTAGCGGGGCTACAAGAGACCCAGTACTTC.